A single sample is the source of the 26 T cell receptor beta chains below, sequenced in a study of OX40 agonist ivuxolimab in advanced cancers. Generated by immunoSEQ multiplex PCR, the TCRdb table keeps only in-frame clones and is missing some. The sample shows 66,000 or so clones, roughly 84% of them seen only once. The specimen comprised CD4+ or CD8+ T cells sorted from blood, sampled in a trial of the OX40 agonist ivuxolimab. The receptors derive from an adult with an advanced solid tumor such as melanoma, head and neck, liver or kidney cancer.

This clone was counted a few times. The chain uses TRBV11-2 and TRBJ2-7; 9 bases align to TRBD1. V dropped 4 bases and J dropped 1; count of bases not matched to a gene: 11. The CDR3 loop spans 17 amino acids. Germline lookup yields CDR1 SGHAT and CDR2 FQNNGV. DNA for the CDR3: TGTGCCAGCAGCTCCCTCGAGCGGACAGGGGATTCCTACGAGCAGTACTTC. Amino acid sequence: CASSSLERTGDSYEQYF. The entire variable domain, with the rest obtained from reference TRBV11-2 and TRBJ2-7, is as follows: EAGVAQSPRYKIIEKRQSVAFWCNPISGHATLYWYQQILGQGPKLLIQFQNNGVVDDSQLPKDRFSAERLKGVDSTLKIQPAKLEDSAVYLCASSSLERTGDSYEQYFGPGTRLTVT.

This clone was counted a single time. V and J are TRBV28 and TRBJ2-1, with 14 bases identical to TRBD2. V shed 6 bases and J 7 bases; nucleotides not matched to a gene: 11. This CDR3 contains 17 residues. Germline CDR1 is MDHEN and CDR2 is SYDVKM. As DNA, the CDR3 is TGTGCCAGCAGGGAGAGACTAGCGGGAGGGCTTCGTAATGAGCAGTTCTTC. This gives the protein CASRERLAGGLRNEQFF.

The rearrangement links TRBV7-9 to TRBJ1-4; no firm D call. The V end was cut by 1 base, the J end by 0 bases, with 6 bases between. The V gene's germline CDR1 is SEHNR and CDR2 FQNEAQ (reference sequence). The CDR3 extends over 15 amino acids. The CDR3 DNA reads TGTGCCAGCAGCTTAGGTGATGCAACTAATGAAAAACTGTTTTTT. It yields the protein CASSLGDATNEKLFF.

This rearrangement joins TRBV13 to TRBJ2-7, with D possibly matching TRBD1 (5 bases). Germline V gives CDR1 PRHDT, CDR2 FYEKMQ (reference sequence). Trimming removed 3 bases at V and 5 bases at J, with 14 bases between. The CDR3 is made up of 14 amino acids. In nucleotides, the CDR3 is TGTGCCAGCAGCTTCCGCCCGAAGGGGAACGAGCAGTACTTC. Encoded protein: CASSFRPKGNEQYF.

The chain links TRBV30 to TRBJ2-3; 7 bases agree with TRBD2. Per germline, CDR1 GTSNPN and CDR2 SVGIG (reference sequence). The CDR3 has 14 amino acids. Germline trimming cut 0 bases from V and 4 bases from J; bases unmatched to any gene: 4. The CDR3 reads CAWSVLASPDTQYF. CDR3 nucleotides: TGTGCCTGGAGTGTACTAGCGTCGCCAGATACGCAGTATTTT.

V usage is TRBV11-3 and J usage is TRBJ2-2; D might be TRBD1 (5 bases). CDR3 length: 14 amino acids. The V end was cut by 3 bases, the J end by 1 base, with 6 bases between. The germline CDR1 and CDR2 sequences are SGHNT and YENEEA. The CDR3: CASSLGQNTGELFF. Written as DNA, the CDR3 is TGTGCCAGCAGCTTGGGGCAGAACACCGGGGAGCTGTTTTTT.

The chain couples TRBV11-2 to TRBJ2-3; TRBD1 matches at 7 bases. The CDR3 contains 14 residues. Per germline, CDR1 SGHAT and CDR2 FQNNGV. J lost 3 bases, V lost 5 bases, and 5 bases had no gene match. This chain's CDR3 is CASSPTGSTDTQYF. The CDR3 DNA reads TGTGCCAGCAGCCCGACAGGGAGTACAGATACGCAGTATTTT.

In DNA, the CDR3 is TGCGCCAGCAGCCGGGGGCTAGCGGGGGGGAGCTCCTACAATGAGCAGTTCTTC. Translation gives CASSRGLAGGSSYNEQFF. The chain joins TRBV4-1 to TRBJ2-1, with 12 bases identical to TRBD2. V lost 4 bases and J lost 0; bases outside the gene matches: 7. Germline loops: CDR1 MGHRA, CDR2 YSYEKL. The CDR3 extends over 18 amino acids.

Turning to this clone: At one end the junction does not follow the germline gene, possibly because of a read error. This chain links TRBV7-7 with TRBJ2-2, with D unresolved. The CDR3 contains 13 residues. The germline V gene has CDR1 SSHAT and CDR2 FNYEAQ (reference sequence). CDR3: CASSLAGTGELFF. The CDR3 bases are TGTGCTAGCAGCTTAGCAGGCACCGGGGAGCTGTTTTTT.

The rearrangement links TRBV20-1 to TRBJ2-5; D is unresolved. This CDR3 is 11 amino acids long. Germline V lookup: CDR1 DFQATT, CDR2 SNEGSKA (reference sequence). V gave up 2 bases and J gave up 0 bases, with 1 base separating them. The chain's CDR3 is CSARHQETQYF. In DNA, the CDR3 is TGCAGTGCTAGACACCAAGAGACCCAGTACTTC.

The CDR3 is CSGSGTGATEAFF. CDR3 DNA sequence: TGCAGCGGTTCCGGGACAGGGGCGACTGAAGCTTTCTTT. The J gene is TRBJ1-1, the V gene TRBV29-1, with TRBD1 matching over 10 bases. After removal of 7 bases from V and 5 bases from J, the junction contained 7 bases not matched to a gene. From germline, CDR1 is SQVTM and CDR2 ANQGSEA. The CDR3 covers 13 residues. Filled out from reference TRBV29-1 and TRBJ1-1, the complete variable domain reads SAVISQKPSRDICQRGTSLTIQCQVDSQVTMMFWYRQQPGQSLTLIATANQGSEATYESGFVIDKFPISRPNLTFSTLTVSNMSPEDSSIYLCSGSGTGATEAFFGQGTRLTVV.

This clone was detected once. The V call is TRBV4-3, the J call TRBJ1-2; the match to TRBD1 covers 7 bases. This CDR3 is 15 amino acids long. J was trimmed by 7 bases and V by 3 bases; bases with no gene match: 11. CDR1 LGHNA and CDR2 YSLEER come from the germline V gene. CDR3 loop: CASSHTDREEGGYTF. In DNA, the CDR3 is TGCGCCAGCAGCCATACTGACAGGGAAGAGGGTGGCTACACCTTC.

The CDR3 reads CASSPGLAGDLNYNEQFF. The CDR3 DNA sequence: TGCGCCAGCAGCCCGGGACTAGCGGGTGATCTTAACTACAATGAGCAGTTCTTC. The chain uses TRBV4-3 and TRBJ2-1, with TRBD2 matching over 12 bases. Trimming at V came to 4 bases and at J to 3 bases, leaving 10 bases not matched to a gene. The CDR3 spans 18 residues. Germline CDR1 reads LGHNA; CDR2 reads YSLEER.

V and J are TRBV4-2 and TRBJ1-2, with a tentative D call TRBD1 (5 bases). Germline-derived CDR1 and CDR2 are LGHNA and YNFKEQ. The CDR3 sequence is 16 residues long. Trimming took 0 bases from V and 3 from J, leaving 14 bases between them. DNA for the CDR3: TGTGCCAGCAGCCAAGATCGGCTCAGGGAAGACTATGGCTACACCTTC. This encodes CASSQDRLREDYGYTF.

The chain has TRBV5-1 and TRBJ2-2; D perhaps matches TRBD2 (6 bases). The CDR3 is 15 residues long. Trimming removed 2 bases at V and 1 base at J, with 9 bases between. In germline, CDR1 is SGHRS, CDR2 YFSETQ. For the CDR3, the DNA is TGCGCCAGCAGCTTCGGTAGCGGGAACACCGGGGAGCTGTTTTTT. As protein: CASSFGSGNTGELFF.

The V call is TRBV28, the J call TRBJ2-3; TRBD2 aligns across 12 bases. This CDR3 is 16 amino acids long. CDR1 is MDHEN, CDR2 SYDVKM, per germline. Trimming at V came to 4 bases and at J to 7 bases, leaving 9 bases not matched to a gene. CDR3 DNA sequence: TGTGCCAGCAGTTCTAGCGGGAGGGCCGGAATCAATACGCAGTATTTT. Translating gives CASSSSGRAGINTQYF.

The chain couples TRBV7-9 to TRBJ1-6; D is perhaps TRBD1 (5 bases). Per the germline V gene, CDR1 is SEHNR and CDR2 is FQNEAQ (reference sequence). The germline V and J ends were trimmed by 2 bases and 8 bases, with 7 bases remaining between them. This CDR3 is built from 13 residues. The CDR3 loop reads CASSLSGDSPLHF. CDR3 bases: TGTGCCAGCAGCTTATCGGGGGATTCACCCCTCCACTTT. The full variable domain, rest sourced from reference TRBV7-9 and TRBJ1-6, is DTGVSQNPRHKITKRGQNVTFRCDPISEHNRLYWYRQTLGQGPEFLTYFQNEAQLEKSRLLSDRFSAERPKGSFSTLEIQRTEQGDSAMYLCASSLSGDSPLHFGNGTRLTVT.

This chain uses TRBV2 with TRBJ2-5, with 12 bases lining up with TRBD2. The germline CDR1 and CDR2 sequences are SNHLY and FYNNEI. The CDR3 is 15 amino acids. The V and J ends lost 2 bases and 7 bases, in that order; junction bases with no gene match: 5. CDR3 coding DNA: TGTGCCAGCAGTGAACAGACTAGCGGGGGTGGGACCCAGTACTTC. Residues: CASSEQTSGGGTQYF.

V gene TRBV11-2 combines with J gene TRBJ2-1; tentatively, D is TRBD1 or TRBD2 (5 bases each). The CDR3 extends over 15 amino acids. V shed 0 bases and J shed 6 bases, with 12 bases lying between them. Germline-derived CDR1 and CDR2 are SGHAT and FQNNGV. The CDR3 DNA reads TGTGCCAGCAGCTTAGACCGGGGCGGCCTCAATGAGCAGTTCTTC. It codes for CASSLDRGGLNEQFF.

This clone was recorded only once. This sequence joins TRBV7-6 and TRBJ2-2; D is undetermined. Trimming removed 0 bases from V and 0 bases from J, with 8 bases in between. The germline V gene has CDR1 SGHVS and CDR2 FNYEAQ. The CDR3 is 16 amino acids. This chain's CDR3 is CASSLASGSNTGELFF. The CDR3 DNA reads as TGTGCCAGCAGCTTAGCGTCGGGTTCGAACACCGGGGAGCTGTTTTTT.

This rearrangement joins TRBV29-1 to TRBJ2-3; TRBD2 agrees at 9 bases. This CDR3 comprises 15 residues. CDR1 and CDR2 from the germline V gene are SQVTM and ANQGSEA. J gave up 6 bases and V 6 bases, and 13 bases lay outside the gene matches. The CDR3 DNA sequence: TGCAGCGTAGACGATAGCGGGAGAGGGGAGGATACGCAGTATTTT. It yields the protein CSVDDSGRGEDTQYF.

The J gene is TRBJ2-5, the V gene TRBV25-1; weak D call: TRBD2 (6 bases). CDR3 length: 15 amino acids. V was cut by 3 bases and J by 2 bases, with 13 bases left in between. Germline lookup yields CDR1 MGHDK and CDR2 SYGVNS. The chain's CDR3 is CASSDAGTQQETQYF. The CDR3 DNA is TGTGCCAGCAGTGACGCCGGGACTCAACAAGAGACCCAGTACTTC.

The chain links TRBV7-9 to TRBJ2-2; D is perhaps TRBD1 or TRBD2 (6 bases each). Germline CDR1 reads SEHNR; CDR2 reads FQNEAQ (reference sequence). Trimming stripped 2 bases from V and 5 bases from J, with 15 bases between. The CDR3 covers 16 residues. In DNA form, the CDR3 reads TGTGCCAGCAGCTTAATGGGGGGCAGTAGAACCGGGGAGCTGTTTTTT. This encodes CASSLMGGSRTGELFF.

The chain joins TRBV5-4 to TRBJ1-5; the D is unclear. Germline V lookup: CDR1 SGHNT, CDR2 YYREEE (reference sequence). The CDR3 sequence is 15 residues long. Deletions cut 0 bases from V and 7 bases from J, with 14 bases between. This chain's CDR3 is CASSLAVGSDQPQHF. CDR3 DNA: TGTGCCAGCAGCTTGGCGGTGGGAAGTGACCAGCCCCAGCATTTT. The variable domain in full, completed from reference TRBV5-4 and TRBJ1-5, reads ETGVTQSPTHLIKTRGQQVTLRCSSQSGHNTVSWYQQALGQGPQFIFQYYREEENGRGNFPPRFSGLQFPNYSSELNVNALELDDSALYLCASSLAVGSDQPQHFGDGTRLSIL.

V and J are TRBV6-5 and TRBJ2-7, with 8 bases fitting TRBD1. V lost 5 bases, J lost 0 bases, and 3 bases stayed unmatched. CDR1 is MNHEY and CDR2 is SVGAGI in the germline V gene. The CDR3 covers 14 residues. Written as DNA, the CDR3 is TGTGCCAGCAGTCGACAGGGGAGCTCCTACGAGCAGTACTTC. Its protein product is CASSRQGSSYEQYF.

The chain carries TRBV6-6 and TRBJ2-5, with D unresolved. The length of the CDR3 is 11 residues. With 4 bases removed from V and 5 bases from J, the gap between germline ends came to 5 bases. CDR1 and CDR2 (germline): MNHNY, SVGAGI (reference sequence). The CDR3 region is CASSLDETQYF. The CDR3 region has the DNA TGTGCCAGCAGTTTAGACGAGACCCAGTACTTC.